These 23 T cell receptor beta chains were all obtained from the same sample, sequenced in a study of tumor-infiltrating T cells and Merkel cell polyomavirus. The overall study: The T cells studied were CD8+ and recognized the Merkel cell polyomavirus KLL epitope.

Using immunoSEQ multiplex PCR, the repertoire was profiled, and TCRdb retains in-frame clones only, with some absent. This sample carries 25,000 or so clones, 87% of them seen once, and the ten largest clones take around 2.8%. Immunohistochemistry showed robust Merkel cell polyomavirus Large T antigen staining in every patient's tumor. The sequencing sample was made of lymph node tissue. The receptors were sampled from a man over 45 with Merkel cell carcinoma.

This clone was detected once. The chain is built from TRBV5-1 and TRBJ2-2; D is unresolved. The germline V and J ends were trimmed by 0 bases and 0 bases, with 6 bases remaining between them. Germline loops: CDR1 SGHRS, CDR2 YFSETQ. This CDR3 region has 15 residues. CDR3 loop: CASSLGQTNTGELFF. CDR3 coding DNA: TGCGCCAGCAGCTTGGGTCAAACGAACACCGGGGAGCTGTTTTTT.

This chain links TRBV10-2 with TRBJ2-5; 10 bases are shared with TRBD1. The CDR3 sequence is 14 residues long. CDR1 is WSHSY, CDR2 SAAADI, per germline. J lost 4 bases, V lost 10 bases, and 9 bases had no gene match. The CDR3 sequence: CATSADRGAETQYF. CDR3 bases: TGCGCCACCTCGGCGGACAGGGGGGCAGAGACCCAGTACTTC.

The J gene is TRBJ1-1, the V gene TRBV20-1; no clear D gene. Germline V gene lookup returns CDR1 DFQATT and CDR2 SNEGSKA (reference sequence). V was pared by 6 bases and J by 9 bases, with 14 bases between. This CDR3 comprises 11 residues. CDR3 sequence: CSATPQTQAFF. In DNA, the CDR3 is TGCAGTGCCACCCCTCAGACACAAGCTTTCTTT.

This chain joins TRBV11-3 and TRBJ1-1; D unresolved. The CDR3 covers 12 residues. Germline assignment: CDR1 SGHNT and CDR2 YENEEA. The V end was cut by 5 bases, the J end by 11 bases, with 15 bases between. CDR3 nucleotide sequence: TGTGCCAGCAGCCGCGGGTCGGGCGAGGCTTTCTTT. Translation gives CASSRGSGEAFF.

This clone was seen more than once but under ten times. The chain couples TRBV6-6 to TRBJ2-7; 7 bases line up with TRBD1. The germline CDR1 and CDR2 sequences are MNHNY and SVGAGI (reference sequence). Germline trimming cut 5 bases from V and 6 bases from J; bases unmatched to any gene: 4. This CDR3 has 12 amino acids. The CDR3 spells CASSPTGREQYF. DNA of the CDR3: TGTGCCAGCAGTCCGACAGGGCGCGAGCAGTACTTC.

The V and J genes are TRBV9 and TRBJ2-7; the D is unclear. Trimming left V 0 bases short and J 0 bases short, with 7 bases between. The CDR3 totals 14 residues. Per the germline V gene, CDR1 is SGDLS and CDR2 is YYNGEE. Here the CDR3 reads CASSVDWSSYEQYF. The DNA for the CDR3 is TGTGCCAGCAGCGTAGACTGGAGCTCCTACGAGCAGTACTTC. Full variable domain (remainder filled in from reference TRBV9 and TRBJ2-7): DSGVTQTPKHLITATGQRVTLRCSPRSGDLSVYWYQQSLDQGLQFLIQYYNGEERAKGNILERFSAQQFPDLHSELNLSSLELGDSALYFCASSVDWSSYEQYFGPGTRLTVT.

The chain uses TRBV2 and TRBJ2-3; 8 positions match TRBD2. This CDR3 has 15 residues. Germline V CDR1 and CDR2: SNHLY, FYNNEI. V shed 0 bases and J 5 bases; nucleotides not matched to a gene: 4. The CDR3 DNA follows: TGTGCCAGCAGTGAAGCGGGGACTAGACAAGATACGCAGTATTTT. Translation gives CASSEAGTRQDTQYF.

This clone was seen just once. The V and J genes are TRBV5-4 and TRBJ2-5, with D possibly being TRBD2 (5 bases). Germline values: CDR1 SGHNT, CDR2 YYREEE (reference sequence). This CDR3 has 14 residues. V lost 0 bases to trimming and J lost 5 bases, with 11 bases between them. This CDR3 is CASSLAGSGETQYF. The CDR3, as DNA: TGTGCCAGCAGCTTGGCGGGGTCCGGGGAGACCCAGTACTTC.

This chain connects TRBV19 to TRBJ2-1; D is unclear. The CDR3 runs 14 residues. The germline gives CDR1 LNHDA, CDR2 SQIVND (reference sequence). Trimming pared 3 bases from V and 2 bases from J, leaving 8 bases between. The CDR3 protein is CASSIWQTYNEQFF. DNA of the CDR3: TGTGCCAGTAGTATCTGGCAGACCTACAATGAGCAGTTCTTC.

This clone was detected only once. V usage is TRBV19 and J usage is TRBJ2-5, with 7 bases lining up with TRBD1. Germline V gives CDR1 LNHDA, CDR2 SQIVND (reference sequence). Trimming at V came to 9 bases and at J to 9 bases, leaving 19 bases not matched to a gene. The CDR3 loop spans 15 amino acids. The CDR3: CASSLTGALSVAQYF. In DNA form, the CDR3 reads TGTGCCAGCTCTCTTACAGGGGCCCTCTCCGTGGCCCAGTACTTC.

This chain links TRBV7-2 with TRBJ1-2; D is uncertain. V lost 5 bases and J lost 2, with 15 bases in between. CDR3 size: 15 residues. From germline, CDR1 is SGHTA and CDR2 FQGNSA. The CDR3 nucleotides read TGTGCCAGCAGCCAGAGGCTGGGAGACAACTATGGCTACACCTTC. It encodes CASSQRLGDNYGYTF.

This chain connects TRBV7-9 to TRBJ2-7, with TRBD1 matching 7 bases. The germline V gene has CDR1 SEHNR and CDR2 FQNEAQ (reference sequence). The V and J ends lost 5 bases and 0 bases, in that order; junction bases with no gene match: 10. The CDR3 runs to 16 residues. The CDR3 sequence is CASSGSARQGSYEQYF. CDR3 DNA sequence: TGTGCCAGCAGCGGTAGCGCCCGACAGGGCTCCTACGAGCAGTACTTC.

V is TRBV28 and J is TRBJ1-5; a weak D match, TRBD1 (6 bases). The CDR3 extends over 17 amino acids. CDR1 is MDHEN and CDR2 is SYDVKM in the germline V gene. V gave up 3 bases and J gave up 1 base, with 16 bases separating them. The CDR3 region has the DNA TGTGCCAGCAGTTTTGTATGGGGCGGGGGCAGCAATCAGCCCCAGCATTTT. The encoded protein is CASSFVWGGGSNQPQHF.

This chain joins TRBV7-3 and TRBJ2-5; 8 nucleotides agree with TRBD2. J was trimmed by 5 bases and V by 0 bases; bases with no gene match: 8. This CDR3 spans 16 amino acids. Germline CDR1 is SGHTA and CDR2 is FQGTGA. DNA for the CDR3: TGTGCCAGCAGCTTAACGTTACGGGGGGGCGTGGAGACCCAGTACTTC. Amino acid sequence: CASSLTLRGGVETQYF.

As for this clone: At one end, the junction sequence differs from germline, possibly due to a read error. This chain joins TRBV2 and TRBJ2-2; 11 bases are a match to TRBD2. This CDR3 has 16 residues. Germline V gene lookup returns CDR1 SNHLY and CDR2 FYNNEI. CDR3 amino acids: CASSEAGLAATGELLF. DNA of the CDR3: TGTGCCAGCAGTGAAGCGGGACTAGCGGCCACCGGGGAGCTGCTTTTT.

The CDR3 loop reads CASSDRGSFSDTEAFF. The CDR3 nucleotides read TGTGCCAGCAGTGATCGGGGTTCGTTTTCGGACACTGAAGCTTTCTTT. This chain joins TRBV25-1 and TRBJ1-1; D gene ambiguous. This CDR3 contains 16 residues. CDR1 is MGHDK, CDR2 SYGVNS, per germline. V dropped 3 bases and J dropped 3 bases, with 17 bases sitting between them.

This chain links TRBV19 with TRBJ2-1, with 9 bases matching TRBD1. The CDR3 runs to 15 residues. Per the germline V gene, CDR1 is LNHDA and CDR2 is SQIVND (reference sequence). Trimming cost V 3 bases and J 13 bases; bases outside gene matches: 13. CDR3: CASSIILGPGQGQFF. The CDR3 DNA reads as TGTGCCAGTAGTATCATTTTGGGACCGGGACAGGGCCAGTTCTTC.

The chain recombines TRBV27 with TRBJ2-3; 9 bases align to TRBD1. The CDR3 has 16 residues. The V segment lost 4 bases and the J segment 7 bases; nucleotides outside the gene matches: 12. Germline CDR1 is MNHEY and CDR2 is SMNVEV (reference sequence). In DNA form, the CDR3 reads TGTGCCAGCAGTTCACTACCGGGACAGGGCCTTTATACGCAGTATTTT. Translating it yields CASSSLPGQGLYTQYF.

The V and J genes are TRBV18 and TRBJ2-7; 7 positions agree with TRBD2. The CDR3 runs 12 residues. V lost 5 bases, J lost 6 bases, and 4 bases stayed unmatched. Germline assignment: CDR1 KGHSH and CDR2 LQKENI. CDR3 sequence reads: CASSTGLIEQYF. CDR3 DNA sequence: TGTGCCAGCTCAACGGGACTAATCGAGCAGTACTTC. Supplemented by reference TRBV18 and TRBJ2-7, the full variable domain reads NAGVMQNPRHLVRRRGQEARLRCSPMKGHSHVYWYRQLPEEGLKFMVYLQKENIIDESGMPKERFSAEFPKEGPSILRIQQVVRGDSAAYFCASSTGLIEQYFGPGTRLTVT.

The chain uses TRBV4-3 and TRBJ1-5; unclear D gene. The V end was cut by 4 bases, the J end by 2 bases, with 9 bases between. The CDR3 has 14 residues. CDR1 LGHNA and CDR2 YSLEER come from the germline V gene. As DNA, the CDR3 is TGCGCCAGCAGCCTCTCGGTTGGCAATCAGCCCCAGCATTTT. This sequence encodes CASSLSVGNQPQHF.

CDR3 loop: CASSLTGSRSGYTF. The CDR3 DNA reads TGTGCCAGCAGTCTGACAGGGTCCAGAAGTGGCTACACCTTC. The chain couples TRBV28 to TRBJ1-2; 7 bases are shared with TRBD1. V shed 5 bases, J shed 7 bases, and the junction held 10 bases outside the gene matches. This CDR3 is built from 14 residues. The germline V gene encodes CDR1 MDHEN and CDR2 SYDVKM.

The chain combines TRBV9 with TRBJ2-7; 8 bases agree with TRBD2. The germline V gene encodes CDR1 SGDLS and CDR2 YYNGEE. This CDR3 is built from 16 residues. Germline trimming cut 4 bases from V and 2 bases from J; bases unmatched to any gene: 11. DNA for the CDR3: TGTGCCAGCAGCCCAAGAGGGGCGGGAGGAGCCTACGAGCAGTACTTC. Translation: CASSPRGAGGAYEQYF.

The rearrangement joins TRBV7-2 to TRBJ2-5, with 11 bases fitting TRBD2. The CDR3 is 14 amino acids. Germline V gene lookup returns CDR1 SGHTA and CDR2 FQGNSA. J gave up 5 bases and V 11 bases, and 10 bases lay outside the gene matches. CDR3 protein: CAVSGASGGETQYF. As DNA, the CDR3 is TGTGCCGTAAGCGGTGCTAGCGGGGGGGAGACCCAGTACTTC.